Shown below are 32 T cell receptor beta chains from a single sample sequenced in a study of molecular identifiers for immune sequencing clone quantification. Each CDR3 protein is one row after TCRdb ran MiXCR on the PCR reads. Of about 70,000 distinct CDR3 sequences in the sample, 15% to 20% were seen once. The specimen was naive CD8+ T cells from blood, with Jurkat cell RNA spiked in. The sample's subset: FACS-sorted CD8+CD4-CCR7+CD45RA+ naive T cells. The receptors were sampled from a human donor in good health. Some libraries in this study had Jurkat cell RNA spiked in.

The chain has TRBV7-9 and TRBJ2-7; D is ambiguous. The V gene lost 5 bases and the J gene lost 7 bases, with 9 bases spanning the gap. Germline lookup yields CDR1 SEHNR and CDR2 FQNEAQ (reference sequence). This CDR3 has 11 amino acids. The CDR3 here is CASSPIGEQYF. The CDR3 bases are TGTGCCAGCAGCCCAATCGGGGAGCAGTACTTC.

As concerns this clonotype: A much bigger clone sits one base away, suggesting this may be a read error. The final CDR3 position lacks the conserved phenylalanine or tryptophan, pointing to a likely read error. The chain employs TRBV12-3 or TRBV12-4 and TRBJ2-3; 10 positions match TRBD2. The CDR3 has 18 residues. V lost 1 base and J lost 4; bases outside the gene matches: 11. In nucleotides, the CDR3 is TGTGCCAGCAGTTTAGTGGAGACAGCGGGAGGGATCCCAGATACGCAGTATCTT. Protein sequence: CASSLVETAGGIPDTQYL.

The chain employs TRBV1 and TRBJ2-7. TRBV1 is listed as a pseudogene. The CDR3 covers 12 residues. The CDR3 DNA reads TGCACCAGCAGCCATCCAGCTTACGAGCAGTACTTC. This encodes CTSSHPAYEQYF.

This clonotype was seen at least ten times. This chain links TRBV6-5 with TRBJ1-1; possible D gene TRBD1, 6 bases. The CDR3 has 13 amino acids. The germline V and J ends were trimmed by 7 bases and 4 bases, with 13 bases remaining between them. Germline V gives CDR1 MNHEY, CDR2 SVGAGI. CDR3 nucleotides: TGTGCCAGCACCTTACAGGGTGGCACTGAAGCTTTCTTT. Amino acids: CASTLQGGTEAFF.

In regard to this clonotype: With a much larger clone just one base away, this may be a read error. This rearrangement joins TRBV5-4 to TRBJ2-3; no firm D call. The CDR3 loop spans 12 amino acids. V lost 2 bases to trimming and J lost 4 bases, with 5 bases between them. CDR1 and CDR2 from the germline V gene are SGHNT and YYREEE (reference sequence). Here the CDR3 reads CASSFFADTQYF. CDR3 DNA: TGTGCCAGCAGCTTTTTCGCAGATACGCAGTATTTT.

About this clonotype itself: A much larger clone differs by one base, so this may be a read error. CDR3 sequence (DNA): TGTGCCAGCTGCGGGAGGTCTGGAAACACCATATATTTT. It is translated as CASCGRSGNTIYF. V gene TRBV2 combines with J gene TRBJ1-3; D remains unclear. Germline V gives CDR1 SNHLY, CDR2 FYNNEI. CDR3 length: 13 residues. Trimming cost V 8 bases and J 1 base, with 9 bases left between them.

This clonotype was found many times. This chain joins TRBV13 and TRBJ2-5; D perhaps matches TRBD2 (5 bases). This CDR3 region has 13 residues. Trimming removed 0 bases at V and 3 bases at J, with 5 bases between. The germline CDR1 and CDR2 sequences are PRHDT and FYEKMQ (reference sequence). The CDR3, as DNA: TGTGCCAGCAGCTTAGGACTAGAAGAGACCCAGTACTTC. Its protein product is CASSLGLEETQYF.

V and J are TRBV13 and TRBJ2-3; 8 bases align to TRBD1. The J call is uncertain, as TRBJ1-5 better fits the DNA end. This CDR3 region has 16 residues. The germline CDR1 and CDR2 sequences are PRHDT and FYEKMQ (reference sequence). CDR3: CASSLGVTGVTDTQHF. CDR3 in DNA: TGTGCCAGCAGCTTAGGAGTGACAGGGGTCACAGATACGCAGCATTTT.

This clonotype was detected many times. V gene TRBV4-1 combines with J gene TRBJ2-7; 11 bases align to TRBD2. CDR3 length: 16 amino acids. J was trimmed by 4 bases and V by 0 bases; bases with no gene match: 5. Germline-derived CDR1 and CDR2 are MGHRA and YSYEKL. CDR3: CASSQEIAGGWYEQYF. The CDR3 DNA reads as TGCGCCAGCAGCCAAGAGATAGCGGGAGGGTGGTACGAGCAGTACTTC.

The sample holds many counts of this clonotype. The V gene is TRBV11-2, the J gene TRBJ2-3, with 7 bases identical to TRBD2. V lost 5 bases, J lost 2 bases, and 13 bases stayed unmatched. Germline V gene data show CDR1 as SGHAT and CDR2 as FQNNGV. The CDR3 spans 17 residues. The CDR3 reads CASSPLGAGKSTDTQYF. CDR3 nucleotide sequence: TGTGCCAGCAGCCCCCTAGGAGCGGGGAAATCCACAGATACGCAGTATTTT.

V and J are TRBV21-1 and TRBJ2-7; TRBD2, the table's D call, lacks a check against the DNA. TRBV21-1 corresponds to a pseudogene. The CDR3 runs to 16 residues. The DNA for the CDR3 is TGTGCCAGCAGCAAGAAGCATAGGGACCTCACCTACGAGCAGTACTTC. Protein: CASSKKHRDLTYEQYF.

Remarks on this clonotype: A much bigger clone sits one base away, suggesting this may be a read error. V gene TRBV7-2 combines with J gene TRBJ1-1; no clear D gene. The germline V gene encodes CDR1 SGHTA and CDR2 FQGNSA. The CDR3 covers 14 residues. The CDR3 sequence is CASSATPEPTGAFF. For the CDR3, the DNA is TGTGCCAGCAGCGCAACACCCGAACCCACTGGAGCTTTCTTT. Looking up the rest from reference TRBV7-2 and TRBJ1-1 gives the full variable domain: GAGVSQSPSNKVTEKGKDVELRCDPISGHTALYWYRQSLGQGLEFLIYFQGNSAPDKSGLPSDRFSAERTGGSVSTLTIQRTQQEDSAVYLCASSATPEPTGAFFGQGTRLTVV.

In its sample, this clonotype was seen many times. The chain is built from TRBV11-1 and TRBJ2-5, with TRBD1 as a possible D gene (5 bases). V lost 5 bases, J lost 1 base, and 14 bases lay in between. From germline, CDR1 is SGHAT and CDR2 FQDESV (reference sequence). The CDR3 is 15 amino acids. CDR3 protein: CASSPRRQFQETQYF. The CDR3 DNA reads TGTGCCAGCAGCCCCCGAAGACAGTTCCAAGAGACCCAGTACTTC.

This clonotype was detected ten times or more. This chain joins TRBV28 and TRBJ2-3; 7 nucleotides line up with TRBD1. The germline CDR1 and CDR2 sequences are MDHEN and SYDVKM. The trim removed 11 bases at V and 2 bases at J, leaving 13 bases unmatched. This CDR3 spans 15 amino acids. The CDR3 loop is CASHGRDSFTDTQYF. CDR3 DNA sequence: TGTGCCTCCCATGGCCGGGACAGTTTCACAGATACGCAGTATTTT.

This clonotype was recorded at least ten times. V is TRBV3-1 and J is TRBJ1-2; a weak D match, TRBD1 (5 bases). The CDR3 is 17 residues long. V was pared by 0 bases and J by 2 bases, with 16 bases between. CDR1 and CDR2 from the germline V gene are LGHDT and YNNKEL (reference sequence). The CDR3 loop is CASSQDHPGTANYGYTF. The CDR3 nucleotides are TGTGCCAGCAGCCAAGATCACCCCGGGACGGCCAACTATGGCTACACCTTC.

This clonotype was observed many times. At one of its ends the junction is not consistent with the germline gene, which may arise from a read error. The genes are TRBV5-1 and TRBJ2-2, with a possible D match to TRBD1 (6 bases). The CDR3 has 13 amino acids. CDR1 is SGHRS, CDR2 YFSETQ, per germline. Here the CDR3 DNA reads TGCGCAAGCAGACAGGAGAACACCGGGGAGCTGTTTTTT. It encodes CASRQENTGELFF. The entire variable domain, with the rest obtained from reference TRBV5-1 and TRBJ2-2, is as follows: KAGVTQTPRYLIKTRGQQVTLSCSPISGHRSVSWYQQTPGQGLQFLFEYFSETQRNKGNFPGRFSGRQFSNSRSEMNVSTLELGDSALYLCASRQENTGELFFGEGSRLTVL.

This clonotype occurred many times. The CDR3 coding sequence is TGTGCCAGCAGCCCAACCCGCGGGAGGCCCTTCACAGATACGCAGTATTTT. Translation: CASSPTRGRPFTDTQYF. This chain links TRBV7-9 with TRBJ2-3, with 8 bases identical to TRBD2. The ends lost 5 bases at V and 2 bases at J; junction bases unmatched: 12. CDR3 size: 17 residues. Germline CDR1 and CDR2: SEHNR and FQNEAQ (reference sequence).

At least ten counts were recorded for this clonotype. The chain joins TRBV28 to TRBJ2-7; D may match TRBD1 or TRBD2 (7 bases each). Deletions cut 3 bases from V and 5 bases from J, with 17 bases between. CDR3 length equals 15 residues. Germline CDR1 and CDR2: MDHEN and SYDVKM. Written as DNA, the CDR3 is TGTGCCAGCAGTTTGCCGGGGGAGGGGGCCCACGAGCAGTACTTC. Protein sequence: CASSLPGEGAHEQYF.

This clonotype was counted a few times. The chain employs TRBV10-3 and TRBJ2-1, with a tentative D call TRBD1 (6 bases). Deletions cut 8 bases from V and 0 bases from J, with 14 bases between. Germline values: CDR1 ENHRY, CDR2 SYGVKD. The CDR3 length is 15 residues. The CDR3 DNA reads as TGTGCCATCGGGGGCCCGGGACCCTCCTACAATGAGCAGTTCTTC. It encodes CAIGGPGPSYNEQFF.

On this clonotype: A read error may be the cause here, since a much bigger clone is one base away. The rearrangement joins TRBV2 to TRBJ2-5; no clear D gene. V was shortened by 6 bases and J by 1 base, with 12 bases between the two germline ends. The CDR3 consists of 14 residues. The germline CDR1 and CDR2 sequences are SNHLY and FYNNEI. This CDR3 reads CASRGFNTQETQYF. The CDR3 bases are TGTGCCAGCAGAGGATTCAACACCCAAGAGACCCAGTACTTC.

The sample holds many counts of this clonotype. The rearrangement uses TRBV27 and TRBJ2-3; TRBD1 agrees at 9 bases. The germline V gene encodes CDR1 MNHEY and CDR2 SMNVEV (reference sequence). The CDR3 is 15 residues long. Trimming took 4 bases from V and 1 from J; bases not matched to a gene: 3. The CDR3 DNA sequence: TGTGCCAGCAGTTGGACAGGGGCGGGCACAGATACGCAGTATTTT. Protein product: CASSWTGAGTDTQYF.

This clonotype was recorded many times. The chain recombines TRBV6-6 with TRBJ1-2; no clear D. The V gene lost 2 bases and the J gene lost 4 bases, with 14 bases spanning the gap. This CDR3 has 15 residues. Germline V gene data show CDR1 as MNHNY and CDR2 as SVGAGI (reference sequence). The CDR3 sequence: CASSYEGSVLYGYTF. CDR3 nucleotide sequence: TGTGCCAGCAGTTACGAGGGCTCGGTCCTCTATGGCTACACCTTC.

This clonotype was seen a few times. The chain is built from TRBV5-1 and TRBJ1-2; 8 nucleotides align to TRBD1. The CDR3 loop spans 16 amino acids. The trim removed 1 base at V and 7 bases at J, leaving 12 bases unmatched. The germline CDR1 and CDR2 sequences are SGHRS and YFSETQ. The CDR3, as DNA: TGCGCCAGCAGCTTGAGGCAGGGGGCAATCCCTTTTGGCTACACCTTC. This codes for CASSLRQGAIPFGYTF.

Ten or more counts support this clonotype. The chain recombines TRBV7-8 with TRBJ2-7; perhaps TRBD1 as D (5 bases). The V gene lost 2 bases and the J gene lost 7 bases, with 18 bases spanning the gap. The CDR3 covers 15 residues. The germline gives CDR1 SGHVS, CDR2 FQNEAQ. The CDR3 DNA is TGTGCCAGCAGCTTATTGGTCGCAGGGCCTGGGGAGCAGTACTTC. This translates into CASSLLVAGPGEQYF.

The CDR3 sequence is CASSHLGQEINSPLHF. CDR3 coding DNA: TGTGCCAGTAGCCACCTTGGACAGGAGATTAATTCACCCCTCCACTTT. The chain couples TRBV19 to TRBJ1-6; 7 bases are shared with TRBD1. With 6 bases clipped from V and 6 bases from J, the junction kept 11 bases outside the gene matches. CDR1 and CDR2 (germline): LNHDA, SQIVND (reference sequence). The CDR3 sequence is 16 residues long.

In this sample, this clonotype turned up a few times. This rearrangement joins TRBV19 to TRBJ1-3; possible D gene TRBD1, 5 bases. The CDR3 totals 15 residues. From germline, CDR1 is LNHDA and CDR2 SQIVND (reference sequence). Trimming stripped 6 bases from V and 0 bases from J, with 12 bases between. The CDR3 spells CASSVRGYSGNTIYF. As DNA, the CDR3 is TGTGCCAGTAGCGTACGGGGCTACTCTGGAAACACCATATATTTT.

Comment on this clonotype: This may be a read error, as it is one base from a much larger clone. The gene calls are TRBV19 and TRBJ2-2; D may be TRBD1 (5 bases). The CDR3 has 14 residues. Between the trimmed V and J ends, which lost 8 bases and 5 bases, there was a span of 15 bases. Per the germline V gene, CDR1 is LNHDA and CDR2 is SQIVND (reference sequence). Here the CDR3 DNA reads TGTGCCAGTGGTCGCCTCCAGGGTACCGGGGAGCTGTTTTTT. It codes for CASGRLQGTGELFF.

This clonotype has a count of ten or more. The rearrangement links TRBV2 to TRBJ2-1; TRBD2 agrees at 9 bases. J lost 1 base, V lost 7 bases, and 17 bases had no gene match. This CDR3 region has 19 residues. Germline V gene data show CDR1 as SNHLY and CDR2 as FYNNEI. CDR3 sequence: CASKIGGTSRLSSYNEQFF. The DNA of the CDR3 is TGTGCCAGCAAGATAGGCGGGACTAGCCGATTAAGTTCCTACAATGAGCAGTTCTTC.

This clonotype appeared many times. The CDR3 sequence is CASSLFAVGYEQYF. The CDR3 bases are TGTGCCAGCAGCTTGTTCGCGGTTGGCTACGAGCAGTACTTC. The rearrangement joins TRBV5-5 to TRBJ2-7, with D uncertain. The CDR3 extends over 14 amino acids. Germline CDR1 reads SGHKS; CDR2 reads YYEKEE (reference sequence). The ends were cut back, 1 base at V and 3 bases at J, with 11 bases in the middle.

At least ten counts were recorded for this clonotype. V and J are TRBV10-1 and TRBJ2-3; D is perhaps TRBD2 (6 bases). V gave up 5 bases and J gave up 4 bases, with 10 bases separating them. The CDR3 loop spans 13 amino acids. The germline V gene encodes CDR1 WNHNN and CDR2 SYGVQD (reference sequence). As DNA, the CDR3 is TGCGCCAGCAGTCACGGAGGGGCAGATACGCAGTATTTT. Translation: CASSHGGADTQYF.

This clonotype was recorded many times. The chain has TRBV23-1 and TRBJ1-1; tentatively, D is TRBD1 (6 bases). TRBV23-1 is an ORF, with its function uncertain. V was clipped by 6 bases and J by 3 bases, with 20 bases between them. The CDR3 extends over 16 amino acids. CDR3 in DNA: TGCGCCAGCAGGAGACAGGCCACTCAAGAAGACACTGAAGCTTTCTTT. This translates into CASRRQATQEDTEAFF.

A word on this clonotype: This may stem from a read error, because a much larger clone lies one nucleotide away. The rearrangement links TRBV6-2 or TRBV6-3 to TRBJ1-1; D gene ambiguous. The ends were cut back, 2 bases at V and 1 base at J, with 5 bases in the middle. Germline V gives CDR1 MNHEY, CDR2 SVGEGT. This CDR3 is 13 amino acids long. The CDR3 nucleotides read TGTGCCAGCAGTTACGGGCCGAACACTGAAGCTTTCTTT. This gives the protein CASSYGPNTEAFF.